The 25 T cell receptor beta chains given below trace back to one sample, sequenced in a study of Graves' ophthalmopathy and Graves' hyperthyroidism. Amplifying from RNA transcripts, the study obtained TCR beta CDR3 regions. RT-PCR was first run with HTBI primers, then multiplex PCR in a second round. TCRdb ran MiXCR on the multiplex PCR reads and lists one entry per CDR3 protein. The sample consists of approximately 1.2 million distinct CDR3 sequences, around a third of them appearing once. The specimen was peripheral blood or thyroid tissue (not recorded which). Receptor source: an adult man with Graves' hyperthyroidism.

In this sample, this clonotype turned up a few times. The chain employs TRBV7-9 and TRBJ2-2, with TRBD1 as a possible D gene (6 bases). The V end lost 5 bases, the J end lost 0 bases, and 19 bases lay between the germline ends. This CDR3 spans 18 amino acids. Germline V gene data show CDR1 as SEHNR and CDR2 as FQNEAQ (reference sequence). Here the CDR3 reads CASSQERPGTTNTGELFF. The DNA of the CDR3 is TGTGCCAGCAGCCAAGAAAGACCCGGGACAACGAACACCGGGGAGCTGTTTTTT.

The table lists this clonotype with many counts. The chain combines TRBV29-1 with TRBJ2-5; D is undetermined. Trimming pared 3 bases from V and 4 bases from J, leaving 12 bases between. This CDR3 region has 13 residues. Germline CDR1 SQVTM, CDR2 ANQGSEA. The CDR3 loop is CSVEAGARETQYF. CDR3 DNA sequence: TGCAGCGTTGAGGCAGGAGCAAGAGAGACCCAGTACTTC. Full variable domain (remainder filled in from reference TRBV29-1 and TRBJ2-5): SAVISQKPSRDICQRGTSLTIQCQVDSQVTMMFWYRQQPGQSLTLIATANQGSEATYESGFVIDKFPISRPNLTFSTLTVSNMSPEDSSIYLCSVEAGARETQYFGPGTRLLVL.

This clonotype was counted at least ten times. The gene calls are TRBV11-2 and TRBJ2-7, with 11 nucleotides matching TRBD2. The CDR3 is 14 residues long. Per germline, CDR1 SGHAT and CDR2 FQNNGV. CDR3 region: CATRGLAGGYEQYF. In nucleotides, the CDR3 is TGTGCAACCCGGGGGCTAGCGGGGGGCTACGAGCAGTACTTC.

This clonotype was observed many times. CDR3 sequence (DNA): TGCAGTGCTAGTGCGCGGTGGGACACTGAAGCTTTCTTT. This encodes CSASARWDTEAFF. This rearrangement joins TRBV20-1 to TRBJ1-1; no reliable D call. Trimming left V 3 bases short and J 3 bases short, with 11 bases between. Germline V gene sequence: CDR1 DFQATT, CDR2 SNEGSKA (reference sequence). This CDR3 contains 13 residues.

This clonotype was observed at least ten times. This chain uses TRBV6-6 with TRBJ1-5; weak D call: TRBD1 (5 bases). Germline V gene lookup returns CDR1 MNHNY and CDR2 SVGAGI (reference sequence). This CDR3 comprises 14 residues. V lost 0 bases and J lost 7, with 10 bases in between. DNA for the CDR3: TGTGCCAGCAGTTACTCAATGGAGGGGCAGCCCCAGCATTTT. This codes for CASSYSMEGQPQHF.

The chain is built from TRBV29-1 and TRBJ1-2; D gene uncertain. CDR3 length equals 15 residues. V was trimmed by 6 bases and J by 4 bases, leaving 21 bases between them. Germline lookup yields CDR1 SQVTM and CDR2 ANQGSEA. In nucleotides, the CDR3 is TGCAGCGTCCGACTAGCGGGAGAAGACGGCTATGGCTACACCTTC. The encoded protein is CSVRLAGEDGYGYTF.

V is TRBV11-2 and J is TRBJ2-7; D may be TRBD1 (5 bases). The germline gives CDR1 SGHAT, CDR2 FQNNGV. The CDR3 has 14 amino acids. V was pared by 8 bases and J by 0 bases, with 14 bases between. The CDR3 DNA reads TGTGCCAGCCCTCGTGGGGCGAGCTCCTACGAGCAGTACTTC. The encoded protein is CASPRGASSYEQYF. The whole variable domain, filled in from reference TRBV11-2 and TRBJ2-7, reads EAGVAQSPRYKIIEKRQSVAFWCNPISGHATLYWYQQILGQGPKLLIQFQNNGVVDDSQLPKDRFSAERLKGVDSTLKIQPAKLEDSAVYLCASPRGASSYEQYFGPGTRLTVT.

This clonotype was seen many times. The gene calls are TRBV20-1 and TRBJ2-7, with D unclear. The CDR3 totals 12 residues. Germline V lookup: CDR1 DFQATT, CDR2 SNEGSKA (reference sequence). Trimming left V 5 bases short and J 9 bases short, with 17 bases between. Here the CDR3 reads CSAASDDLVQYF. As DNA, the CDR3 is TGCAGTGCTGCGTCCGACGATCTGGTGCAGTACTTC.

The chain has TRBV7-2 and TRBJ1-5; 10 nucleotides align to TRBD1. CDR3 length equals 15 residues. V was pared by 5 bases and J by 11 bases, with 12 bases of the junction left unmatched. Germline CDR1 reads SGHTA; CDR2 reads FQGNSA. The CDR3 protein is CASSPGTGAFETQHF. In DNA form, the CDR3 reads TGTGCCAGCAGCCCTGGGACAGGGGCTTTTGAGACCCAGCATTTT.

Many counts were recorded for this clonotype. As DNA, the CDR3 is TGTGCCACCGGGGGTCCCAATCAGCCCCAGCATTTT. Translating gives CATGGPNQPQHF. V gene TRBV15 combines with J gene TRBJ1-5; a weak D match, TRBD1 (5 bases). V was cut by 8 bases and J by 3 bases, with 8 bases left in between. This CDR3 has 12 residues. The germline V gene has CDR1 LNHNV and CDR2 YYDKDF (reference sequence).

In this sample, this clonotype turned up many times. V usage is TRBV11-2 and J usage is TRBJ2-6; D remains ambiguous. Trimming shortened V by 1 base and J by 2 bases, and 9 bases separated the two germline ends. Germline CDR1 SGHAT, CDR2 FQNNGV. The CDR3 contains 16 residues. The CDR3 loop is CASSLVAAAGANVLTF. For the CDR3, the DNA is TGTGCCAGCAGCTTAGTAGCCGCAGCTGGGGCCAACGTCCTGACTTTC.

The V call is TRBV20-1, the J call TRBJ1-2; no clear D gene. This CDR3 is built from 14 residues. V was clipped by 0 bases and J by 3 bases, with 11 bases between them. Germline loops: CDR1 DFQATT, CDR2 SNEGSKA (reference sequence). In DNA form, the CDR3 reads TGCAGTGCTAGAGATATTGGAACTGACTATGGCTACACCTTC. Translated, it gives CSARDIGTDYGYTF.

This sequence joins TRBV6-4 and TRBJ2-2, with D tentatively TRBD1 or TRBD2 (5 bases each). The CDR3 has 14 amino acids. CDR1 MRHNA and CDR2 SNTAGT come from the germline V gene. The CDR3 loop is CAASPGPNTGELFF. Here the CDR3 DNA reads TGTGCAGCTAGCCCGGGGCCGAACACCGGGGAGCTGTTTTTT.

This clonotype occurred a few times. The chain carries TRBV15 and TRBJ1-5; D gene ambiguous. Germline loops: CDR1 LNHNV, CDR2 YYDKDF (reference sequence). Trimming removed 3 bases from V and 6 bases from J, with 18 bases in between. The CDR3 loop spans 16 amino acids. This chain's CDR3 is CATSSEPTVNGQPQHF. The DNA for the CDR3 is TGTGCCACCAGCAGCGAACCGACGGTTAACGGTCAGCCCCAGCATTTT.

This sequence joins TRBV11-2 and TRBJ1-2, with TRBD1 as a possible D gene (5 bases). CDR1 is SGHAT and CDR2 is FQNNGV in the germline V gene. The CDR3 contains 13 residues. Trimming left V 1 base short and J 8 bases short, with 11 bases between. The CDR3 spells CASSLGLEGGYTF. The CDR3 DNA reads as TGTGCCAGCAGCTTAGGATTGGAGGGGGGCTACACCTTC. The full variable domain, with the rest looked up from reference TRBV11-2 and TRBJ1-2, is EAGVAQSPRYKIIEKRQSVAFWCNPISGHATLYWYQQILGQGPKLLIQFQNNGVVDDSQLPKDRFSAERLKGVDSTLKIQPAKLEDSAVYLCASSLGLEGGYTFGSGTRLTVV.

This chain joins TRBV2 and TRBJ2-7, with D perhaps being TRBD1 or TRBD2 (6 bases each). CDR1 is SNHLY and CDR2 is FYNNEI in the germline V gene. The CDR3 length is 15 residues. Trimming shortened V by 6 bases and J by 5 bases, and 20 bases separated the two germline ends. The CDR3 sequence is CASSPSGGPWNEQYF. In nucleotides, the CDR3 is TGTGCCAGCAGCCCTTCTGGGGGGCCTTGGAACGAGCAGTACTTC.

This clonotype has only a few counts. This rearrangement joins TRBV27 to TRBJ2-5, with unresolved D. Germline V lookup: CDR1 MNHEY, CDR2 SMNVEV (reference sequence). CDR3 size: 14 residues. Trimming took 1 base from V and 3 from J, leaving 9 bases between them. The CDR3 reads CASSLLRQKETQYF. CDR3 in DNA: TGTGCCAGCAGTTTATTACGTCAGAAAGAGACCCAGTACTTC.

The CDR3 region has the DNA TGTGCCAGCAGTTCACTATCCAAACAGGGGGCCAACGTCCTGACTTTC. Amino acids: CASSSLSKQGANVLTF. The rearrangement uses TRBV6-5 and TRBJ2-6; no definite D call. With 4 bases removed from V and 4 bases from J, the gap between germline ends came to 14 bases. The length of the CDR3 is 16 residues. Germline CDR1 and CDR2: MNHEY and SVGAGI.

This clonotype was recorded at least ten times. The chain combines TRBV7-8 with TRBJ1-5; D not resolved. The germline CDR1 and CDR2 sequences are SGHVS and FQNEAQ. The CDR3 is 15 amino acids. Trimming removed 2 bases from V and 0 bases from J, with 8 bases in between. Written as DNA, the CDR3 is TGTGCCAGCAGCTTAAGAAAAGATAGCAATCAGCCCCAGCATTTT. Amino acid sequence: CASSLRKDSNQPQHF.

This clonotype was seen many times. The chain is built from TRBV24-1 and TRBJ2-7; D ambiguous. The V end was cut by 4 bases, the J end by 3 bases, with 6 bases between. The germline V gene has CDR1 KGHDR and CDR2 SFDVKD. The CDR3 runs 12 residues. This chain's CDR3 is CATSEGYYEQYF. As DNA, the CDR3 is TGTGCCACCAGTGAGGGGTACTACGAGCAGTACTTC.

The chain couples TRBV10-3 to TRBJ2-5, with 8 bases aligning to TRBD1. Germline CDR1 ENHRY, CDR2 SYGVKD. The V gene end was trimmed by 10 bases and the J gene end by 5 bases; junction bases not matched to a gene: 6. The CDR3 has 12 residues. CDR3 sequence reads: CASTDRAETQYF. The CDR3 bases are TGTGCCAGCACGGACAGGGCGGAGACCCAGTACTTC.

This clonotype was seen ten or more times. The V call is TRBV7-8, the J call TRBJ2-5, with D perhaps TRBD1 or TRBD2 (5 bases each). Germline V gives CDR1 SGHVS, CDR2 FQNEAQ. V dropped 3 bases and J dropped 2 bases, with 13 bases sitting between them. This CDR3 is built from 15 residues. The CDR3 region is CASSFSGPVQETQYF. The CDR3 DNA follows: TGTGCCAGCAGCTTTTCGGGGCCAGTACAAGAGACCCAGTACTTC.

Concerning this clonotype: A much larger clone lies a single base off, so this may be a read error. This chain links TRBV10-2 with TRBJ1-6; the D gene is possibly TRBD1 (6 bases). The CDR3 spans 15 residues. Looked up from germline, CDR1 is WSHSY and CDR2 is SAAADI. CDR3 residues: CASSRTTGLNSPPHF. In DNA, the CDR3 is TGTGCCAGCAGCCGAACCACAGGGTTGAATTCACCCCCCCACTTT.

Many counts were recorded for this clonotype. The genes are TRBV11-2 and TRBJ1-1, with D unclear. The CDR3 extends over 13 amino acids. Germline V gene lookup returns CDR1 SGHAT and CDR2 FQNNGV. With 6 bases removed from V and 1 base from J, the gap between germline ends came to 9 bases. This chain's CDR3 is CASSFGWNTEAFF. For the CDR3, the DNA is TGTGCCAGCAGTTTCGGGTGGAACACTGAAGCTTTCTTT.

This clonotype was found many times. V usage is TRBV29-1 and J usage is TRBJ2-2; D call uncertain. Trimming took 5 bases from V and 1 from J, leaving 5 bases between them. CDR3 length: 12 residues. Per germline, CDR1 SQVTM and CDR2 ANQGSEA. For the CDR3, the DNA is TGCAGCGTTACAAGGAACACCGGGGAGCTGTTTTTT. This translates into CSVTRNTGELFF.